Listed here are 5 T cell receptor beta chains from one sample, sequenced in a study. TCRdb fed the RT-PCR reads into MiXCR, producing one record per CDR3 protein. Of about 700,000 distinct CDR3 sequences listed, approximately 15% are singletons. What was sequenced was memory CD4+ T cells from blood. These receptors all come from a female donor in good health, serving as a healthy control.

Only a few counts were recorded for this clonotype. The genes are TRBV6-5 and TRBJ2-7; 8 nucleotides match TRBD1. V shed 5 bases and J 4 bases; nucleotides not matched to a gene: 10. Germline-derived CDR1 and CDR2 are MNHEY and SVGAGI. The CDR3 is 15 residues long. The CDR3 sequence: CASSHRDRFGYEQYF. The CDR3 DNA reads TGTGCCAGCAGTCACCGGGACAGGTTTGGATACGAGCAGTACTTC.

This clonotype appeared a few times. This rearrangement joins TRBV6-2 or TRBV6-3 to TRBJ2-3; no clear D. This CDR3 is 17 amino acids long. CDR1 is MNHEY and CDR2 is SVGEGT in the germline V gene. V dropped 8 bases and J dropped 0 bases, with 21 bases sitting between them. CDR3 sequence reads: CASWVTWAATSTDTQYF. CDR3 sequence (DNA): TGTGCCAGCTGGGTGACGTGGGCGGCAACTAGCACAGATACGCAGTATTTT.

This clonotype was counted a few times. V usage is TRBV13 and J usage is TRBJ1-2, with D perhaps matching TRBD1 (5 bases). CDR3 length equals 14 residues. Germline CDR1 reads PRHDT; CDR2 reads FYEKMQ (reference sequence). V was pared by 5 bases and J by 4 bases, with 14 bases between. The CDR3 loop reads CASSQGVRSYGYTF. In nucleotides, the CDR3 is TGTGCCAGCAGCCAAGGGGTAAGAAGCTATGGCTACACCTTC.

V usage is TRBV20-1 and J usage is TRBJ2-7; 8 positions match TRBD2. This CDR3 is built from 12 residues. Per the germline V gene, CDR1 is DFQATT and CDR2 is SNEGSKA (reference sequence). The DNA for the CDR3 is TGCAGGGCGGGGGGTAGCGGCTACGAGCAGTACTTC. Its translation: CRAGGSGYEQYF.

This clonotype turned up a few times. The chain uses TRBV6-2 or TRBV6-3 and TRBJ2-1; 11 bases agree with TRBD2. CDR3 length equals 18 residues. V lost 2 bases to trimming and J lost 9 bases; unmatched junction nucleotides: 15. Per germline, CDR1 MNHEY and CDR2 SVGEGT. In nucleotides, the CDR3 is TGTGCCAGCAGTTACCTAAGGAGGCTAGCGGGAGGTGGCACTGAGCAGTTCTTC. This codes for CASSYLRRLAGGGTEQFF.